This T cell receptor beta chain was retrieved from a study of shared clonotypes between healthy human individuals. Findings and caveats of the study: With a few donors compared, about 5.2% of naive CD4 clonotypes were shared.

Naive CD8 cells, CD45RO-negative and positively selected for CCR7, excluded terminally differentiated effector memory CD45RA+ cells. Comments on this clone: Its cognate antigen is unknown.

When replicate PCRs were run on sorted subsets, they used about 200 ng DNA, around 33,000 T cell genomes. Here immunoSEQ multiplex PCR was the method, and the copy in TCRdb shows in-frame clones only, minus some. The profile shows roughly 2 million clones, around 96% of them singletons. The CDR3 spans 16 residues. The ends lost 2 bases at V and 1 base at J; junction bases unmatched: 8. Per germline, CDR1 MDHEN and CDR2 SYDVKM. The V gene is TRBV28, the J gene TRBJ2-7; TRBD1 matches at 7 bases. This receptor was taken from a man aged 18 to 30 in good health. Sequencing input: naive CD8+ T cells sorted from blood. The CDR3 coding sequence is TGTGCCAGCAGTTTACCCCGGACAGGCCTTTCCTACGAGCAGTACTTC. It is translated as CASSLPRTGLSYEQYF. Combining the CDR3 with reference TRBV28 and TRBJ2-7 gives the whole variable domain DVKVTQSSRYLVKRTGEKVFLECVQDMDHENMFWYRQDPGLGLRLIYFSYDVKMKEKGDIPEGYSVSREKKERFSLILESASTNQTSMYLCASSLPRTGLSYEQYFGPGTRLTVT.